Listed below are T cell receptor beta chains from one sample, sequenced in a study of T cell changes during pregnancy in multiple sclerosis. TCRdb's table, derived via immunoSEQ multiplex PCR, lists solely in-frame clones and lacks some. The sample holds some 54,000 clones, approximately 93% seen once. The sequencing used peripheral blood, collected after pregnancy. These receptors originate from a female donor with multiple sclerosis, enrolled in a pregnancy study. Both conserved end residues are part of each CDR3. Fields, in order: D gene, J gene, V gene, CDR3 protein. A D gene is named only where the DNA matches it firmly.

d_gene: NA; j_gene: TRBJ1-2; v_gene: TRBV7-9; CDR3aa: CASSQTFGEGVPYGYTF
d_gene: NA; j_gene: TRBJ2-6; v_gene: TRBV27; CDR3aa: CASRSRNSGANVLTF
d_gene: NA; j_gene: TRBJ2-1; v_gene: TRBV27; CDR3aa: CASSLYAKSSYNEQFF
d_gene: NA; j_gene: TRBJ2-2; v_gene: TRBV7-2; CDR3aa: CASSLDGSPPGELFF
d_gene: TRBD2; j_gene: TRBJ2-5; v_gene: TRBV5-1; CDR3aa: CASSLAGGRETQYF
d_gene: NA; j_gene: TRBJ1-5; v_gene: TRBV7-9; CDR3aa: CASSNSKGDSNQPQHF
d_gene: TRBD2; j_gene: TRBJ2-1; v_gene: TRBV10-3; CDR3aa: CAITRLAGGEQFF
d_gene: NA; j_gene: TRBJ2-7; v_gene: TRBV11-2; CDR3aa: CASSSWTNRRPEQYF
d_gene: NA; j_gene: TRBJ2-5; v_gene: TRBV4-2; CDR3aa: CASSQDGVQKEETQYF
d_gene: TRBD1; j_gene: TRBJ1-2; v_gene: TRBV28; CDR3aa: CASSPLQGYYGYTF
d_gene: NA; j_gene: TRBJ1-5; v_gene: TRBV28; CDR3aa: CASSFLDIQPQHF
d_gene: NA; j_gene: TRBJ2-7; v_gene: TRBV4-2; CDR3aa: CASSQDEGDNSYEQYF
d_gene: NA; j_gene: TRBJ1-1; v_gene: TRBV27; CDR3aa: CASSFMGGEAFF
d_gene: NA; j_gene: TRBJ1-2; v_gene: TRBV21-1; CDR3aa: CASSKGLYGYTF
d_gene: TRBD2; j_gene: TRBJ2-1; v_gene: TRBV7-7; CDR3aa: CASSLHPRGTRDLGDEQFF
d_gene: NA; j_gene: TRBJ2-1; v_gene: TRBV29-1; CDR3aa: CSVDRALSYNEQFF
d_gene: TRBD1; j_gene: TRBJ2-2; v_gene: TRBV7-9; CDR3aa: CASSKQGAAGELFF
d_gene: NA; j_gene: TRBJ1-1; v_gene: TRBV19; CDR3aa: CASSLLPPDTGNTEAFF
d_gene: TRBD2; j_gene: TRBJ2-1; v_gene: TRBV27; CDR3aa: CASSFSGRANEQFF
d_gene: NA; j_gene: TRBJ1-3; v_gene: TRBV7-2; CDR3aa: CASSLGTDHSGNTIYF
d_gene: NA; j_gene: TRBJ2-1; v_gene: TRBV2; CDR3aa: CASVIGGLGEQFF
d_gene: TRBD2; j_gene: TRBJ2-3; v_gene: TRBV7-2; CDR3aa: CASSPIAGASDTQYF
d_gene: TRBD2; j_gene: TRBJ2-3; v_gene: TRBV19; CDR3aa: CASSIGLAGDVYDTQYF
d_gene: TRBD1; j_gene: TRBJ2-1; v_gene: TRBV6-1; CDR3aa: CASSPDRAYNEQFF
d_gene: TRBD1; j_gene: TRBJ2-1; v_gene: TRBV19; CDR3aa: CASSPPGDRGRTLNEQFF
d_gene: TRBD2; j_gene: TRBJ2-7; v_gene: TRBV4-3; CDR3aa: CASSQYSSGALYEQYF
d_gene: TRBD1; j_gene: TRBJ2-2; v_gene: TRBV19; CDR3aa: CASSTDRGNTGELFF
d_gene: NA; j_gene: TRBJ2-5; v_gene: TRBV5-1; CDR3aa: CASSPLFSRETQYF
d_gene: TRBD1; j_gene: TRBJ1-2; v_gene: TRBV7-9; CDR3aa: CASSRGQLNYGYTF
d_gene: NA; j_gene: TRBJ1-2; v_gene: TRBV18; CDR3aa: CASSRTTDRYGYTF